A selection of T cell receptor beta chains follows, all from one sample in a study of cytomegalovirus exposure and HLA in healthy donors. The assay was immunoSEQ multiplex PCR, and TCRdb's table has in-frame clones only and misses some. The sample data list 100,000 or so clones. Sequencing was carried out using PBMCs. The receptors come from a man between 50 and 59 years old in good health and CMV-seronegative. CDR3s include the opening cysteine and the closing phenylalanine or tryptophan. Fields, in order: V gene, J gene, CDR3 protein.

TRBV11-3	TRBJ2-4	CASSPSGTVIQYF
TRBV5-5	TRBJ2-7	CASSLGLAGISYEQYF
TRBV19	TRBJ1-3	CASSGRVESGDTIYF
TRBV20-1	TRBJ1-2	CRPGIYGYTF
TRBV7-2	TRBJ2-1	CASSLEASGSYEQFF
TRBV10-3	TRBJ2-4	CAISESNAGLNIQYF
TRBV2	TRBJ1-6	CASSVTRADNSPLHF
TRBV10-3	TRBJ2-7	CAIAWGESSYEQYF
TRBV6-6	TRBJ2-7	CASSFALAGSSYEQYF
TRBV4-2	TRBJ1-2	CASSQDGTGGLVGYGYTF
TRBV27	TRBJ2-1	CASSSQRTSGGGNEQFF
TRBV4-1	TRBJ2-7	CASSQSTSDAYEQYF
TRBV29-1	TRBJ2-2	CSVVPGDHTGELFF
TRBV2	TRBJ2-2	CASSEAGRGPTGELFF
TRBV5-1	TRBJ2-3	CASSLWDRRLSSTDTQYF
TRBV7-2	TRBJ1-2	CASEPGRGEDGYTF
TRBV5-8	TRBJ2-6	CASSPRDRLARTGANVLTF
TRBV7-3	TRBJ1-1	CASSLTKTGAGGGEAFF
TRBV9	TRBJ1-6	CASSVVDRVGSPLHF
TRBV29-1	TRBJ1-3	CSVVGHRENSGNTIYF
TRBV7-6	TRBJ1-2	CASSLASQDGYTF
TRBV4-3	TRBJ1-2	CASSQDLQRGYTF
TRBV18	TRBJ1-1	CASSPAYRDTEAFF
TRBV13	TRBJ2-7	CASSLAGGAYEQYF
TRBV19	TRBJ2-1	CASSIRTSLSSYNEQFF
TRBV18	TRBJ1-1	CASSQVSGTEAFF
TRBV19	TRBJ1-1	CASSRTGVGTEAFF
TRBV10-3	TRBJ1-2	CAISESSAGYTF
TRBV20-1	TRBJ1-1	CSAVQSTEAFF
TRBV5-1	TRBJ1-1	CASSSGSGNTEAFF
TRBV27	TRBJ1-1	CASSFRPGVDTEAFF
TRBV2	TRBJ2-1	CASGGGEQFF